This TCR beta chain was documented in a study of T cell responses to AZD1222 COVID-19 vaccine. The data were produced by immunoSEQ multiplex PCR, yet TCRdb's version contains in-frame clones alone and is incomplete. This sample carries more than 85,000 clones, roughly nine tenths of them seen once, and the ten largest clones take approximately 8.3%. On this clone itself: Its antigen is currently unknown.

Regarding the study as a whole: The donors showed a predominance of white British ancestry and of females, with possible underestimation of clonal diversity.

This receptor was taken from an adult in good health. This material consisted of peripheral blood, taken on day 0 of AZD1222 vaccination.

CDR3 loop: CASTRDDAYYEQYF. The CDR3 region has the DNA TGTGCCAGCACCCGGGACGACGCTTACTACGAGCAGTACTTC. The rearrangement links TRBV3-1 (or the pseudogene TRBV3-2) to TRBJ2-7; D possibly matches TRBD1 or TRBD2 (5 bases each). Germline CDR1 is LGHDT and CDR2 is YNNKEL (reference sequence). CDR3 length equals 14 residues. Trimming left V 7 bases short and J 3 bases short, with 16 bases between.